The 30 T cell receptor beta chains listed next were all sequenced from one sample in a study of T-cell reconstitution after alpha-beta-depleted transplantation in children. TCRbeta library construction was performed incorporating unique molecular identifiers. One entry per CDR3 protein, called by TCRdb with MiXCR from the PCR reads. The sample contains nearly 400,000 distinct CDR3 sequences, about a fifth of which appear only once. Sequencing used PBMCs from the stem cell graft donor, obtained from the stem cell graft. The receptors originated from a human donor who donated a stem cell graft to a child with acute myeloid leukemia.

The sample holds many counts of this clonotype. The chain joins TRBV5-5 to TRBJ2-3, with 13 bases fitting TRBD2. The germline gives CDR1 SGHKS, CDR2 YYEKEE (reference sequence). J gave up 2 bases and V 4 bases, and 4 bases lay outside the gene matches. The CDR3 totals 16 residues. The CDR3 sequence: CASSQGLAGNTDTQYF. The DNA for the CDR3 is TGTGCCAGCAGCCAGGGACTAGCGGGAAACACAGATACGCAGTATTTT.

This rearrangement joins TRBV27 to TRBJ2-1; 11 positions agree with TRBD1. Germline values: CDR1 MNHEY, CDR2 SMNVEV (reference sequence). This CDR3 comprises 18 residues. Germline trimming cut 6 bases from V and 0 bases from J; bases unmatched to any gene: 10. The CDR3 loop reads CASRLGTGGISSYNEQFF. CDR3 DNA: TGTGCCAGCAGACTAGGGACAGGGGGTATAAGCTCCTACAATGAGCAGTTCTTC.

A few counts support this clonotype. The rearrangement joins TRBV29-1 to TRBJ1-1; D possibly corresponds to TRBD1 (6 bases). CDR1 is SQVTM, CDR2 ANQGSEA, per germline. There are 11 residues in the CDR3. The V and J ends lost 6 bases and 4 bases respectively, with 9 bases between them. The CDR3 is CSVGQSTEAFF. DNA of the CDR3: TGCAGCGTCGGACAGAGCACTGAAGCTTTCTTT.

The chain recombines TRBV4-1 with TRBJ2-1; TRBD2 matches at 7 bases. With 8 bases clipped from V and 0 bases from J, the junction kept 10 bases outside the gene matches. This CDR3 region has 16 residues. Germline loops: CDR1 MGHRA, CDR2 YSYEKL. DNA for the CDR3: TGCGCCAGCCGACCCCGGGTAGCGGGCTCCTACAATGAGCAGTTCTTC. This sequence encodes CASRPRVAGSYNEQFF.

This clonotype was recorded only once. The chain employs TRBV7-9 and TRBJ2-6, with D hard to call. V was trimmed by 5 bases and J by 0 bases, leaving 8 bases between them. The CDR3 runs to 15 residues. Germline values: CDR1 SEHNR, CDR2 FQNEAQ (reference sequence). The CDR3 bases are TGTGCCAGCAGCCATGTCATCTCTGGGGCCAACGTCCTGACTTTC. Protein sequence: CASSHVISGANVLTF.

There are a few counts of this clonotype. The chain links TRBV27 to TRBJ2-7; tentatively, D is TRBD2 (5 bases). The CDR3 totals 14 residues. V dropped 2 bases and J dropped 6 bases, with 14 bases sitting between them. CDR1 is MNHEY and CDR2 is SMNVEV in the germline V gene (reference sequence). CDR3 loop: CASSLVPSGPEQYF. The DNA of the CDR3 is TGTGCCAGCAGTTTAGTACCCAGCGGCCCCGAGCAGTACTTC.

Ten or more counts support this clonotype. V usage is TRBV24-1 and J usage is TRBJ2-2; weak D call: TRBD2 (6 bases). Germline assignment: CDR1 KGHDR and CDR2 SFDVKD. The CDR3 runs to 15 residues. Deletions cut 3 bases from V and 2 bases from J, with 9 bases between. Here the CDR3 DNA reads TGTGCCACCAGTGATCCGGGGGTTAACACCGGGGAGCTGTTTTTT. It codes for CATSDPGVNTGELFF.

This clonotype showed up just a few times. The J gene is TRBJ2-7, the V gene TRBV5-6; no clear D. CDR1 SGHDT and CDR2 YYEEEE come from the germline V gene. CDR3 length: 14 residues. V was clipped by 2 bases and J by 3 bases, with 12 bases between them. The CDR3 DNA reads TGTGCCAGCAGCTTCAACCTGCCTCGCTACGAGCAGTACTTC. Translated, it gives CASSFNLPRYEQYF.

This clonotype has a count of ten or more. The chain links TRBV20-1 to TRBJ2-1, with TRBD2 identical over 11 bases. Germline CDR1 DFQATT, CDR2 SNEGSKA (reference sequence). The CDR3 runs to 14 residues. Unmatched junction bases numbered 3, after V lost 0 bases and J lost 8 bases. The CDR3 coding sequence is TGCAGTGCTAGAGAGGCTAGCGGGAGGTATGAGCAGTTCTTC. It specifies CSAREASGRYEQFF.

This chain links TRBV12-3 or TRBV12-4 with TRBJ2-3; D gene ambiguous. The CDR3 is 13 amino acids. V lost 1 base, J lost 6 bases, and 8 bases lay in between. Written as DNA, the CDR3 is TGTGCCAGCAGTTTAGTATCCGAGGATACGCAGTATTTT. Its translation: CASSLVSEDTQYF.

This clonotype was found a few times. V and J are TRBV4-3 and TRBJ2-2; tentative D call: TRBD2 (6 bases). From germline, CDR1 is LGHNA and CDR2 YSLEER. V gave up 3 bases and J gave up 3 bases, with 14 bases separating them. There are 16 residues in the CDR3. This CDR3 is CASSHGHKRDTGELFF. CDR3 DNA: TGCGCCAGCAGCCACGGACACAAGCGGGACACCGGGGAGCTGTTTTTT.

The rearrangement joins TRBV12-3 or TRBV12-4 to TRBJ2-1; TRBD2 matches 7 bases. V lost 7 bases to trimming and J lost 6 bases; unmatched junction nucleotides: 12. The CDR3 sequence is 15 residues long. The CDR3 spells CASIQRGGPVNEQFF. The CDR3 DNA reads TGTGCCAGCATCCAACGGGGAGGGCCCGTCAATGAGCAGTTCTTC.

The chain uses TRBV4-3 and TRBJ2-1; unclear D gene. Germline CDR1 LGHNA, CDR2 YSLEER. The V end was cut by 0 bases, the J end by 8 bases, with 11 bases between. This CDR3 has 14 residues. In nucleotides, the CDR3 is TGCGCCAGCAGCCAAGATAGGGCCTTTTATGAGCAGTTCTTC. It translates to CASSQDRAFYEQFF.

This clonotype was detected only a few times. The chain uses TRBV25-1 and TRBJ2-3; 7 bases agree with TRBD1. V trimming: 2 bases; J trimming: 2 bases; junction bases outside the gene matches: 10. This CDR3 comprises 17 residues. In germline, CDR1 is MGHDK, CDR2 SYGVNS. DNA for the CDR3: TGTGCCAGCAGTGAAGGCGCTCCGGGACAGCACACAGATACGCAGTATTTT. Encoded protein: CASSEGAPGQHTDTQYF.

This clonotype was counted a few times. This rearrangement joins TRBV5-1 to TRBJ2-3, with D unclear. V gave up 2 bases and J gave up 5 bases, with 15 bases separating them. This CDR3 spans 15 amino acids. CDR1 SGHRS and CDR2 YFSETQ come from the germline V gene. The CDR3 sequence: CASSLGSLGGDTQYF. The CDR3 DNA reads as TGCGCCAGCAGCTTAGGTAGTCTCGGCGGAGATACGCAGTATTTT.

This clonotype was detected only a few times. The chain uses TRBV12-3 or TRBV12-4 and TRBJ2-5, with 8 bases aligning to TRBD2. V shed 3 bases, J shed 2 bases, and the junction held 5 bases outside the gene matches. The CDR3 covers 15 residues. In DNA, the CDR3 is TGTGCCAGCAGTTTCCTAGCGGGTAAACAAGAGACCCAGTACTTC. Translation: CASSFLAGKQETQYF.

This clonotype was seen many times. The genes are TRBV10-3 and TRBJ2-7, with 9 bases lining up with TRBD2. V lost 6 bases, J lost 1 base, and 13 bases stayed unmatched. This CDR3 is 17 amino acids long. Germline V gene data show CDR1 as ENHRY and CDR2 as SYGVKD. The CDR3 region is CAISKGLAGNTSYEQYF. The CDR3, as DNA: TGTGCCATCAGCAAGGGGCTAGCGGGAAATACTTCCTACGAGCAGTACTTC.

The table lists this clonotype with a few counts. The V and J genes are TRBV9 and TRBJ1-1; D might be TRBD1 (6 bases). V was trimmed by 3 bases and J by 0 bases, leaving 9 bases between them. Germline CDR1 and CDR2: SGDLS and YYNGEE. The CDR3 extends over 14 amino acids. CDR3 bases: TGTGCCAGCAGCGCCGACAGGTTGAACACTGAAGCTTTCTTT. Protein: CASSADRLNTEAFF. The full variable domain, completed using reference TRBV9 and TRBJ1-1, is DSGVTQTPKHLITATGQRVTLRCSPRSGDLSVYWYQQSLDQGLQFLIQYYNGEERAKGNILERFSAQQFPDLHSELNLSSLELGDSALYFCASSADRLNTEAFFGQGTRLTVV.

The chain links TRBV4-1 to TRBJ2-1; TRBD2 aligns across 13 bases. This CDR3 has 17 residues. With V trimmed by 1 base and J by 6 bases, 6 bases remained unmatched. The germline V gene encodes CDR1 MGHRA and CDR2 YSYEKL. The CDR3 reads CASSQGLAGGPSNEQFF. In DNA, the CDR3 is TGCGCCAGCAGCCAAGGACTAGCGGGAGGCCCATCCAATGAGCAGTTCTTC.

The gene calls are TRBV20-1 and TRBJ2-7, with TRBD1 as a possible D gene (5 bases). V lost 3 bases to trimming and J lost 3 bases, with 9 bases between them. This CDR3 is built from 12 residues. Germline values: CDR1 DFQATT, CDR2 SNEGSKA (reference sequence). The CDR3 nucleotides read TGCAGTGCTAGTCGGACAAGCTACGAGCAGTACTTC. Translation: CSASRTSYEQYF.

This clonotype was counted only a few times. The chain combines TRBV30 with TRBJ2-2; D gene ambiguous. Germline V gives CDR1 GTSNPN, CDR2 SVGIG (reference sequence). Trimming removed 3 bases at V and 4 bases at J, with 9 bases between. The CDR3 sequence is 13 residues long. The CDR3 region is CAWRATATGELFF. In nucleotides, the CDR3 is TGTGCCTGGAGGGCCACAGCCACCGGGGAGCTGTTTTTT.

The CDR3 DNA reads TGTGCCAGCAGTTTATCCCCCCTCGAGCAGTACTTC. This translates into CASSLSPLEQYF. The gene calls are TRBV28 and TRBJ2-7; D remains unclear. CDR1 MDHEN and CDR2 SYDVKM come from the germline V gene. This CDR3 has 12 amino acids. V lost 1 base, J lost 6 bases, and 7 bases lay in between. Variable domain in full (rest from reference TRBV28 and TRBJ2-7): DVKVTQSSRYLVKRTGEKVFLECVQDMDHENMFWYRQDPGLGLRLIYFSYDVKMKEKGDIPEGYSVSREKKERFSLILESASTNQTSMYLCASSLSPLEQYFGPGTRLTVT.

This clonotype was seen a handful of times. The chain carries TRBV12-3 or TRBV12-4 and TRBJ2-1; TRBD1 matches 8 bases. The CDR3 loop spans 15 amino acids. The junction had 11 bases not matched to a gene; V was cut back by 5 bases and J by 8 bases. DNA for the CDR3: TGTGCCAGCAGTCGACAGGGGTCGAGAGAGGATGAGCAGTTCTTC. This gives the protein CASSRQGSREDEQFF.

The chain uses TRBV4-3 and TRBJ2-3, with 7 bases matching TRBD1. The CDR3 loop spans 12 amino acids. V was clipped by 5 bases and J by 10 bases; unmatched bases: 6. Germline assignment: CDR1 LGHNA and CDR2 YSLEER. This chain's CDR3 is CASSYKGGPQYF. The CDR3 DNA follows: TGCGCCAGCAGCTATAAAGGGGGCCCGCAGTATTTT.

This chain uses TRBV12-3 or TRBV12-4 with TRBJ2-1; D is perhaps TRBD2 (5 bases). The V end was cut by 0 bases, the J end by 9 bases, with 9 bases between. CDR3 length: 13 amino acids. The CDR3 loop reads CASSLAMRVEQFF. The CDR3 DNA is TGTGCCAGCAGTTTAGCTATGCGGGTTGAGCAGTTCTTC.

This clonotype has ten or more counts. At one of its ends the junction is not consistent with the germline gene, which may arise from a read error. The chain uses TRBV5-1 and TRBJ2-1, with D unclear. This CDR3 is 12 amino acids long. Germline CDR1 is SGHRS and CDR2 is YFSETQ. CDR3: CASSLGVNEQFF. The CDR3 DNA reads TGTGCCAGCAGCTTAGGCGTCAATGAGCAGTTCTTC.

The chain employs TRBV28 and TRBJ2-7, with D possibly being TRBD2 (6 bases). Germline assignment: CDR1 MDHEN and CDR2 SYDVKM. This CDR3 is 15 amino acids long. Trimming removed 2 bases from V and 10 bases from J, with 21 bases in between. CDR3 nucleotides: TGTGCCAGCAGTTTAGGCGGTAGACGGGGGTCGGTTCAGTACTTC. It specifies CASSLGGRRGSVQYF.

This clonotype was recorded many times. This chain joins TRBV6-1 and TRBJ2-5, with D possibly TRBD1 on 5 matching bases. The CDR3 covers 14 residues. Germline V gene lookup returns CDR1 MNHNS and CDR2 SASEGT. With 5 bases removed from V and 4 bases from J, the gap between germline ends came to 14 bases. CDR3 region: CASSPIGVTETQYF. The CDR3 nucleotides read TGTGCCAGCAGTCCCATAGGGGTGACAGAGACCCAGTACTTC.

This clonotype was seen repeatedly, ten times or more. The chain links TRBV20-1 to TRBJ2-7; the D gene is possibly TRBD1 (5 bases). Deletions cut 2 bases from V and 2 bases from J, with 10 bases between. The CDR3 contains 13 residues. Germline loops: CDR1 DFQATT, CDR2 SNEGSKA (reference sequence). CDR3 protein: CSARSDSAYEQYF. CDR3 bases: TGCAGTGCTAGATCTGACAGCGCCTACGAGCAGTACTTC.

The genes are TRBV5-1 and TRBJ2-5; TRBD2 agrees at 7 bases. Per the germline V gene, CDR1 is SGHRS and CDR2 is YFSETQ. V shed 6 bases and J 1 base; nucleotides not matched to a gene: 3. This CDR3 spans 13 amino acids. The CDR3 sequence: CASTREAQETQYF. The CDR3 bases are TGCGCCAGCACCCGGGAGGCCCAAGAGACCCAGTACTTC. Full variable domain (missing parts from reference TRBV5-1 and TRBJ2-5): KAGVTQTPRYLIKTRGQQVTLSCSPISGHRSVSWYQQTPGQGLQFLFEYFSETQRNKGNFPGRFSGRQFSNSRSEMNVSTLELGDSALYLCASTREAQETQYFGPGTRLLVL.